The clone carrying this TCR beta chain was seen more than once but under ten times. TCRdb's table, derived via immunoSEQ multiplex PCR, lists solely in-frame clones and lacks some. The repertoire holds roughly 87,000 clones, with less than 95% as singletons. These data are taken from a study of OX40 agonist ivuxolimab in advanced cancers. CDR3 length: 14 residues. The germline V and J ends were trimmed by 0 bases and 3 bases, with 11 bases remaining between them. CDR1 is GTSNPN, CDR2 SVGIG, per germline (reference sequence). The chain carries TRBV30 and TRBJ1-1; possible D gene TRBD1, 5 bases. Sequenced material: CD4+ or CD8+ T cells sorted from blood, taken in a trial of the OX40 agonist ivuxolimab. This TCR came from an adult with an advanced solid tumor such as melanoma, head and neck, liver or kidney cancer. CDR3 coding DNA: TGTGCCTGGAGTGTACTACCGGGGGACACTGAAGCTTTCTTT. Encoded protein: CAWSVLPGDTEAFF.